This T cell receptor (beta chain) was recovered during a study of cytomegalovirus exposure and HLA in healthy donors. Study-wide results and limits: TCR beta sequences reportedly predicted most subjects' HLA-A and HLA-B alleles accurately.

In the case of this clone: The antigen is not known.

Researchers ran the PCR with 60 Vbeta and 13 Jbeta primers. Repertoires were generated with immunoSEQ multiplex PCR, while TCRdb's copy carries only in-frame clones and drops some. In the table there are 80,000 to 95,000 clones, about 79% of which are singletons. The CDR3 extends over 16 amino acids. Germline CDR1 reads MDHEN; CDR2 reads SYDVKM. V was pared by 5 bases and J by 5 bases, with 11 bases of the junction left unmatched. The V and J genes are TRBV28 and TRBJ2-3, with TRBD2 identical over 9 bases. Sequences were obtained from PBMCs. This TCR was recovered from a young man in good health and CMV-seropositive. CDR3 protein: CASSGGTSQVLDTQYF. The CDR3, as DNA: TGTGCCAGCAGTGGGGGGACTAGCCAAGTGCTAGATACGCAGTATTTT.